Listed here are 2 T cell receptor beta chains from one sample, sequenced in a study of blood T cell repertoires in COVID-19. The protocol was immunoSEQ multiplex PCR, while the TCRdb copy is restricted to in-frame clones and leaves out a portion. The sample has 150,000 or so clones, about 90% seen once. The sequenced sample consisted of PBMCs or T cells enriched from blood (not recorded which). Every receptor here comes from a woman in her 40s who had been exposed to COVID-19.

The chain couples TRBV19 to TRBJ2-6, with D possibly matching TRBD2 (5 bases). The CDR3 totals 16 residues. Trimming left V 8 bases short and J 0 bases short, with 14 bases between. The germline V gene encodes CDR1 LNHDA and CDR2 SQIVND (reference sequence). CDR3 coding DNA: TGTGCCAGTTCTTCCCAGACTATCTCTGGGGCCAACGTCCTGACTTTC. Its protein product is CASSSQTISGANVLTF. Combining the CDR3 with reference TRBV19 and TRBJ2-6 gives the whole variable domain DGGITQSPKYLFRKEGQNVTLSCEQNLNHDAMYWYRQDPGQGLRLIYYSQIVNDFQKGDIAEGYSVSREKKESFPLTVTSAQKNPTAFYLCASSSQTISGANVLTFGAGSRLTVL.

The chain carries TRBV5-1 and TRBJ2-5, with 9 bases identical to TRBD2. The CDR3 loop spans 14 amino acids. Trimming took 3 bases from V and 2 from J; bases not matched to a gene: 2. Germline V CDR1 and CDR2: SGHRS, YFSETQ. The CDR3 region has the DNA TGCGCCAGCAGCTGGGCGGGGGGGCAAGAGACCCAGTACTTC. Amino acids: CASSWAGGQETQYF.